This record covers a single T cell receptor beta chain. Antigen: not known. The CDR3 has 17 residues. The V gene's germline CDR1 is DFQATT and CDR2 SNEGSKA (reference sequence). The sample originates from a study of post-analysis software for immune sequencing data. As for the study in general: The patients showed relapsing-remitting, secondary progressive and progressive-relapsing multiple sclerosis courses. Study results and caveats: TRBV5-6, TRBV5-1 and TRBV20-1 were among several TRBV segments more frequent in patients than controls. Compared against controls, patients with multiple sclerosis displayed significantly lower normalized Chao1 diversity.

Incorporated into the TCR beta cDNA libraries were unique molecular identifiers, which served to reduce PCR and sequencing biases. A single record per CDR3 protein comes from TCRdb applying MiXCR to the PCR reads. The sample carries roughly 150,000 distinct CDR3 sequences, about 36% recorded once. The V call is TRBV20-1, the J call TRBJ2-7; 14 positions match TRBD2. The J call may be incorrect, as the DNA end agrees better with TRBJ2-5. The receptor comes from a girl aged 10 to 17 with multiple sclerosis. This sample comprised blood, obtained after autologous hematopoietic stem cell transplantation. CDR3 in amino acids: CSARDWTSGRPGETQYF. The CDR3 DNA follows: TGCAGTGCTAGAGATTGGACTAGCGGGAGGCCGGGAGAGACCCAGTACTTC.